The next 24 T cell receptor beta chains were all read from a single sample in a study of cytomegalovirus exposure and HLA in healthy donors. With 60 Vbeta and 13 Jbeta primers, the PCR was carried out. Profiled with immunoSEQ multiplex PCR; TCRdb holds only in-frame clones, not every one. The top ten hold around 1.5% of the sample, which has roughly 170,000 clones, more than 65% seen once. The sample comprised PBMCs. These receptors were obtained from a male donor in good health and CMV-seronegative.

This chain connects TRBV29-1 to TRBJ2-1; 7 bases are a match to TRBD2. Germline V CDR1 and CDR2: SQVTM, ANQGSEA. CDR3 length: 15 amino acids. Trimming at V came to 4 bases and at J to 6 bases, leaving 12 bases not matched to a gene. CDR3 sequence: CSVVGVRGGSNEQFF. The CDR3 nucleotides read TGCAGCGTTGTCGGGGTGCGCGGGGGATCCAATGAGCAGTTCTTC.

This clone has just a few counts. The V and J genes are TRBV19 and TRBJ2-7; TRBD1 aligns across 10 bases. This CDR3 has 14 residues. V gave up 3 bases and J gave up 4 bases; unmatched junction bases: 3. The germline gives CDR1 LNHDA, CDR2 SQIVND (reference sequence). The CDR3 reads CASSIGQGGYEQYF. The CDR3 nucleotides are TGTGCCAGTAGTATCGGACAGGGGGGTTACGAGCAGTACTTC.

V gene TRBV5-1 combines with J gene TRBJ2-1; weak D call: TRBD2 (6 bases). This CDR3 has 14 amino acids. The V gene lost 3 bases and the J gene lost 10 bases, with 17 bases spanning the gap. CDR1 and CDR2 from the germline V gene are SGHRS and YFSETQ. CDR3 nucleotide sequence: TGCGCCAGCAGCTCGGGAGAAACCATGGGCGAGCAGTTCTTC. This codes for CASSSGETMGEQFF.

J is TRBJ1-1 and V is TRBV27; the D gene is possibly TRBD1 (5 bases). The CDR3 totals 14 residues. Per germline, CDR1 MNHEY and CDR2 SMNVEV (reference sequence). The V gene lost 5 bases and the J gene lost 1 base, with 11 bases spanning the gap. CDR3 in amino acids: CASSLTQGNTEAFF. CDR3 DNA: TGTGCCAGCAGTCTGACGCAGGGGAACACTGAAGCTTTCTTT.

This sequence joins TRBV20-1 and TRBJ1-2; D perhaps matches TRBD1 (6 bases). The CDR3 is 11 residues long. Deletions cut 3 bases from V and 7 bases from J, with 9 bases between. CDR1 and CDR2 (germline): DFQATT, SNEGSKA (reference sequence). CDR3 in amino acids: CSAREGGGYTF. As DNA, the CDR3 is TGCAGTGCTAGGGAAGGGGGTGGCTACACCTTC.

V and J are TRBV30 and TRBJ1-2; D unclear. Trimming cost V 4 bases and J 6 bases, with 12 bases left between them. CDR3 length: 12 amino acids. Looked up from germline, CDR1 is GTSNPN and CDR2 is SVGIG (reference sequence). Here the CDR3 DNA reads TGTGCCTGGAACCGATTTCAGGATGGCTACACCTTC. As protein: CAWNRFQDGYTF.

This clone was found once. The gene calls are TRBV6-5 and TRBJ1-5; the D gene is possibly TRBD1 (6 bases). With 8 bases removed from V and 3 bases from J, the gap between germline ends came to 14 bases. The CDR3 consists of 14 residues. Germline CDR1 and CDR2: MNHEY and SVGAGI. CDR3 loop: CASGDRSHNQPQHF. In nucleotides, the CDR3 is TGTGCCAGCGGAGACAGGAGTCACAATCAGCCCCAGCATTTT.

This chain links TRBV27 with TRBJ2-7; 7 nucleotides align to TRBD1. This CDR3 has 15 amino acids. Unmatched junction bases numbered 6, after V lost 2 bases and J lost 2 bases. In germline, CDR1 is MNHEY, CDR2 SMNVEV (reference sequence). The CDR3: CASSLGDRATYEQYF. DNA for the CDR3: TGTGCCAGCAGTTTAGGAGACAGGGCAACCTACGAGCAGTACTTC.

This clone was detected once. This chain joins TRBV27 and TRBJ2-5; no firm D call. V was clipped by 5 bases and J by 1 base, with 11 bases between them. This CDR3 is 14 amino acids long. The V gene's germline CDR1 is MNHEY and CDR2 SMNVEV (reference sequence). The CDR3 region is CASSPYSLQETQYF. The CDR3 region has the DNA TGTGCCAGCAGTCCCTACTCCCTCCAAGAGACCCAGTACTTC.

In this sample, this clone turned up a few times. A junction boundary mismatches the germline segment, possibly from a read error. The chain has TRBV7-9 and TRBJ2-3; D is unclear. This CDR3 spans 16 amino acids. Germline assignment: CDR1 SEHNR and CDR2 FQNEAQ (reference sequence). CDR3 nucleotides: TGTTCCAGCAGAACATATCCTTCTCCAGGCACAGATACGCAGTATTTT. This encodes CSSRTYPSPGTDTQYF.

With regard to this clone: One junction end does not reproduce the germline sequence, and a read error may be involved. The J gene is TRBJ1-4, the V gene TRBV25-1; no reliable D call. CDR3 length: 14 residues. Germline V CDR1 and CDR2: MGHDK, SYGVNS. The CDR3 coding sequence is TGTGCCAGCAGTGTCCCTACAACTAATGAAAAACTGCTTTTT. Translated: CASSVPTTNEKLLF.

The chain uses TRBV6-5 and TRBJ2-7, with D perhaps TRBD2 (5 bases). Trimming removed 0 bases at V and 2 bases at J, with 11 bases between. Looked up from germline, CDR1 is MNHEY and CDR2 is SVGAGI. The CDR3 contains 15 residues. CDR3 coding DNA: TGTGCCAGCAGTTACTCGTTAGGACTCCCCTACGAGCAGTACTTC. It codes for CASSYSLGLPYEQYF.

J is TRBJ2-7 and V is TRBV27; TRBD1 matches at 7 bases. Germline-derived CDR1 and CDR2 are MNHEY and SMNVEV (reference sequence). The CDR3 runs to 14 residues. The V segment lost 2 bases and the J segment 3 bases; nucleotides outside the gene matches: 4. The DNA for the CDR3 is TGTGCCAGCAGTTTACAGGGGGAGTTCTACGAGCAGTACTTC. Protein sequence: CASSLQGEFYEQYF.

The CDR3: CASSQGAGGYRFF. CDR3 in DNA: TGTGCCAGCAGCCAAGGAGCGGGGGGGTATCGGTTCTTC. The chain carries TRBV2 and TRBJ2-1; 10 bases match TRBD2. The trim removed 6 bases at V and 15 bases at J, leaving 11 bases unmatched. The CDR3 spans 13 residues. Germline CDR1 SNHLY, CDR2 FYNNEI.

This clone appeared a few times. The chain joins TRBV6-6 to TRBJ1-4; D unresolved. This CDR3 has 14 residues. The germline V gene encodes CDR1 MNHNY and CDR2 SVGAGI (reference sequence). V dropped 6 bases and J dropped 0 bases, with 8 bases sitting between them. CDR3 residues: CASSPYATNEKLFF. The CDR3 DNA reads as TGTGCCAGCAGCCCTTATGCAACTAATGAAAAACTGTTTTTT.

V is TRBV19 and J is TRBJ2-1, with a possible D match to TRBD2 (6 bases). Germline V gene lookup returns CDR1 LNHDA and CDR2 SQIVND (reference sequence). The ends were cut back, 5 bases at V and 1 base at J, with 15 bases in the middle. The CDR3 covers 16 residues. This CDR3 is CASSSVGGGSYNEQFF. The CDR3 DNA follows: TGTGCCAGTAGTTCCGTGGGGGGAGGATCCTACAATGAGCAGTTCTTC.

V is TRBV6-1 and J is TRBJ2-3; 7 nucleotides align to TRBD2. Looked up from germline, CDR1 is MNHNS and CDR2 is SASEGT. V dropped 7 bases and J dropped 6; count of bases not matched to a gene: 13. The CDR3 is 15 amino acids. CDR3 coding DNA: TGTGCCAGCACACGGCGGGAGCCGAGGGACGATACGCAGTATTTT. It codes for CASTRREPRDDTQYF.

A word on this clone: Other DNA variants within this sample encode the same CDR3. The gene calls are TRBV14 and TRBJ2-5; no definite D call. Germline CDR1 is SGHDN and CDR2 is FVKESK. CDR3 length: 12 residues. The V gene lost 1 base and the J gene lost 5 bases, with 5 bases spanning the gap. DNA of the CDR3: TGTGCCAGCAGCCAAGGTGGCGAGACCCAGTACTTC. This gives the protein CASSQGGETQYF.

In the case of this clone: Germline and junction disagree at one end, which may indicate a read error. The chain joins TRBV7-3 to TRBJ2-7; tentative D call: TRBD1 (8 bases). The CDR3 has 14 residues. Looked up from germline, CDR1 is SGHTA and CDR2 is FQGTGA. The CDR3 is CSSSPQGGSYEQYF. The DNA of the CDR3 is TGTTCCAGCAGCCCACAGGGGGGGTCCTACGAGCAGTACTTC.

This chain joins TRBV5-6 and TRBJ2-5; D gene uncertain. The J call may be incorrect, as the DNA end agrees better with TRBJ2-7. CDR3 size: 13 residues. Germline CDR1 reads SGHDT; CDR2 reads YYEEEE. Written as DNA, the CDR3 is TGTGCCAGCAGCCCTGAGGCCGGCTACGAGCAGTACTTC. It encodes CASSPEAGYEQYF.

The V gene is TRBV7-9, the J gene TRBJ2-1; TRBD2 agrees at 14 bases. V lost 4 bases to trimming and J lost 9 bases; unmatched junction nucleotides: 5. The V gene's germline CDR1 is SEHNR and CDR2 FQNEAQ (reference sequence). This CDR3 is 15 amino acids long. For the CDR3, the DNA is TGTGCCAGCAGCTCGACTAGCGGGGGGGTTGGTGAGCAGTTCTTC. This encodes CASSSTSGGVGEQFF.

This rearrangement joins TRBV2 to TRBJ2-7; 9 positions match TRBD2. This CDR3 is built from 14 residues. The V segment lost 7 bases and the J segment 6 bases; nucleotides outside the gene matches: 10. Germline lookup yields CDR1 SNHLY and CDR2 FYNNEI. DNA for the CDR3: TGTGCCAGCAACCCCCGGACTAGCGAAATCGAGCAGTACTTC. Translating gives CASNPRTSEIEQYF.

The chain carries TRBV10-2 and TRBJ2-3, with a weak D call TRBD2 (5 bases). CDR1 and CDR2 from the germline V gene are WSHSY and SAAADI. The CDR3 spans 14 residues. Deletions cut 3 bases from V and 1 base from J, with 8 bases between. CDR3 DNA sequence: TGCGCCAGCAGTGACGGGGTTGGCACAGATACGCAGTATTTT. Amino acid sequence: CASSDGVGTDTQYF.

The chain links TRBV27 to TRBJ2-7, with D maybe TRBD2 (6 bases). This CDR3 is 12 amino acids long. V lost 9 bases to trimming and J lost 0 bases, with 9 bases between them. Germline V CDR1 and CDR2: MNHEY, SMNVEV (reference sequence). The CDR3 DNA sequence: TGTGCCAGTGCGGGAACCTCCTACGAGCAGTACTTC. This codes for CASAGTSYEQYF.